Here is one TCR beta chain with its context. This sample stems from a study of blood T cell repertoires in COVID-19. For the study at large: Spain, Italy and the United States supplied samples that represented acute and convalescent COVID-19.

Participant-given clinical history determined each cohort assignment. Germline assignment: CDR1 SGHAT and CDR2 FQDESV (reference sequence). This CDR3 contains 13 residues. Trimming took 7 bases from V and 3 from J; bases not matched to a gene: 4. Profiling relied on immunoSEQ multiplex PCR, and the TCRdb table lists in-frame clones only, not all of them. Of some 260,000 clones listed, around 84% were seen once; the top ten hold around 4.1%. Input material: PBMCs or T cells enriched from blood (not recorded which). The receptor comes from a man aged 30-40 years with acute COVID-19. The chain combines TRBV11-1 with TRBJ1-2; TRBD1 agrees at 8 bases. The CDR3 DNA reads as TGTGCCAGCACCTTGGACAGGGACTATGGCTACACCTTC. Protein sequence: CASTLDRDYGYTF.